This T cell receptor beta chain was profiled in a study of vaccination effects on CD4 cells after COVID-19. About the research overall: Participants received two doses of either the BNT162b2 or mRNA-1273 vaccine. Study results and caveats: Just 1 of 255 vaccine-induced clones in healthy recipients was cross-reactive. Substantial clonal contraction characterized both infection- and vaccine-induced clones late after vaccination.

About this clone: Its antigen is undetermined.

Profiled with immunoSEQ multiplex PCR; TCRdb holds only in-frame clones, not every one. Of around 45,000 clones in the sample, roughly 79% were seen once. Per the germline V gene, CDR1 is SGHDT and CDR2 is YYEEEE. The CDR3 totals 15 residues. V lost 3 bases and J lost 2, with 14 bases in between. ViraFEST used viral peptide pools to expand antigen-specific CD4+ T cells before sequencing. Culture proceeded for 9 to 11 days, and CD4+ T cells were then isolated. Vaccine recipients lacked prior SARS-CoV-2 infection and had negative nucleocapsid antibodies. Cells had half their medium changed to IL-2 medium on days 3 and 7.

J is TRBJ2-5 and V is TRBV5-6; no clear D. The source of this sequence is a human donor who received a COVID-19 vaccine. The material was CD4+ T cells from PBMCs cultured with SARS-CoV-2 spike peptides, obtained before COVID-19 vaccination. CDR3: CASSSPGVQQETQYF. The DNA of the CDR3 is TGTGCCAGCAGCTCCCCCGGAGTTCAACAAGAGACCCAGTACTTC.